The present entry profiles one T cell receptor (beta chain) with its context. Method: immunoSEQ multiplex PCR; TCRdb's copy keeps in-frame clones and lacks some. The table lists roughly 54,000 clones, roughly 90% of them singletons. The sample comes from a study of T cell changes during pregnancy in multiple sclerosis. Per the germline V gene, CDR1 is LGHNT and CDR2 is FRNRAP. The V gene end was trimmed by 6 bases and the J gene end by 4 bases; junction bases not matched to a gene: 8. This CDR3 contains 14 residues. This TCR came from a female donor with multiple sclerosis, enrolled in a pregnancy study. The chain recombines TRBV12-5 with TRBJ1-1; 7 bases are a match to TRBD1. Sequences were derived from CD4+ T cells from peripheral blood mononuclear cells, sampled after pregnancy. The CDR3 here is CASGPRTGLTEAFF. CDR3 sequence (DNA): TGTGCTAGTGGCCCACGGACAGGCCTCACTGAAGCTTTCTTT.